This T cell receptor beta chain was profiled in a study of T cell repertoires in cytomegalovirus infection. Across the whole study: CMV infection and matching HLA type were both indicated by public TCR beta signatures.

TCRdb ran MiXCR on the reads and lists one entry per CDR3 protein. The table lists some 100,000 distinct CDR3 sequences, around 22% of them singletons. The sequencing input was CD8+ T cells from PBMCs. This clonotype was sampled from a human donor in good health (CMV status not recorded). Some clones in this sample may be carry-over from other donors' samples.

The CDR3: CASSSGTQNEQYF. DNA for the CDR3: TGTGCCAGCAGTTCCGGGACGCAGAACGAGCAGTACTTC. The V call is TRBV6-2 or TRBV6-3, the J call TRBJ2-7, with D possibly called TRBD1 or TRBD2 (5 bases each). This CDR3 contains 13 residues. Germline V gene lookup returns CDR1 MNHEY and CDR2 SVGEGT. Trimming took 4 bases from V and 5 from J, leaving 12 bases between them.